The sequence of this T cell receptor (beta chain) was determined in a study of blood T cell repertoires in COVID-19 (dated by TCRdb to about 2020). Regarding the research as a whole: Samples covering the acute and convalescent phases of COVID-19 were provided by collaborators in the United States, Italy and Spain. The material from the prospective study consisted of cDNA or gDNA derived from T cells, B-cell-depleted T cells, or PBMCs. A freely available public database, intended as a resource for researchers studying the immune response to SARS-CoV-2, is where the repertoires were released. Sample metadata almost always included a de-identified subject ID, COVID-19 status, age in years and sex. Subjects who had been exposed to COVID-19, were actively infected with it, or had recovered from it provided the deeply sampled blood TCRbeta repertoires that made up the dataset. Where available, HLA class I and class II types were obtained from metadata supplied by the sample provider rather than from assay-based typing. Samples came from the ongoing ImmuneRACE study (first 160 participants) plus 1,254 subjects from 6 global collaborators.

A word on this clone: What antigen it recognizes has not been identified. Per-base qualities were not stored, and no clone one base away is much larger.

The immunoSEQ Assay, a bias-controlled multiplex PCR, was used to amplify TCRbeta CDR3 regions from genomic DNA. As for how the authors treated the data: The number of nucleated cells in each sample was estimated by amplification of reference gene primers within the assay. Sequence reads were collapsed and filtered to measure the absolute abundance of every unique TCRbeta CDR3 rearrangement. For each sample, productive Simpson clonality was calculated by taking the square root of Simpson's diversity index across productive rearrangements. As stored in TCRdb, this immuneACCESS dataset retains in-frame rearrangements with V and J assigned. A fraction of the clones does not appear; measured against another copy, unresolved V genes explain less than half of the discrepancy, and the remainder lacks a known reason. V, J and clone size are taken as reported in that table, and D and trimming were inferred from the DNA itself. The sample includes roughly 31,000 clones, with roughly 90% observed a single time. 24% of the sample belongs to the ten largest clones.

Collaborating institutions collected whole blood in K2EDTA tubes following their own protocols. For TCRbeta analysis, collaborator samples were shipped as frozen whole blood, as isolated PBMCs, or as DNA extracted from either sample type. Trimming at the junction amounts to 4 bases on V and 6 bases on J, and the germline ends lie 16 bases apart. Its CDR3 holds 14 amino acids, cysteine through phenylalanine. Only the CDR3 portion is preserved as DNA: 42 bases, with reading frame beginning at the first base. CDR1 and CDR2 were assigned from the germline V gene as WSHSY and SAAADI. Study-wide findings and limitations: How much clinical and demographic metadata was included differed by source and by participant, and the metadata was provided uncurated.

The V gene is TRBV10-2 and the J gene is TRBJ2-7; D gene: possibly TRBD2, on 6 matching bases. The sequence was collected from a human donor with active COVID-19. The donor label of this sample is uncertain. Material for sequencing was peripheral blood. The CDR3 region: CASSGEAGPGEQYF. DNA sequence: TGCGCCAGCAGTGGGGAAGCGGGTCCCGGCGAGCAGTACTTC.